The 27 T cell receptor beta chains below all came from one sample that was sequenced in a study of cytotoxic CD8 clonotypes in ibrutinib-treated CLL listed by TCRdb under 2021. Libraries came from the immunoSEQ multiplex PCR assay. Here the immuneACCESS table is served through TCRdb, limited to in-frame sequences with V and J called. Missing clones are a known gap in these copies; in checked studies unresolved V genes cover under half, and the rest lacks a known reason. In this sample the table shows approximately 120,000 clones, 58% of which occur a single time. The biggest ten clones account for under 45% of the sample. The intended sense of this specimen's time point label: approximately 2 years on ibrutinib. The sequencing used PBMCs, collected after 24 months of ibrutinib treatment. Every receptor here comes from a human donor with chronic lymphocytic leukemia.

The chain has TRBV19 and TRBJ2-5; perhaps TRBD1 as D (6 bases). Trimming removed 8 bases from V and 3 bases from J, with 13 bases in between. Germline CDR1 and CDR2: LNHDA and SQIVND (reference sequence). The CDR3 contains 13 residues. CDR3 protein: CASSQGFEETQYF. CDR3 bases: TGTGCCAGTTCACAGGGATTTGAAGAGACCCAGTACTTC.

The V gene is TRBV27, the J gene TRBJ2-3, with 8 positions matching TRBD2. Germline CDR1 MNHEY, CDR2 SMNVEV (reference sequence). Trimming cost V 5 bases and J 1 base; bases outside gene matches: 2. CDR3 length equals 14 residues. The CDR3 spells CASSRRGGTDTQYF. The CDR3 coding sequence is TGTGCCAGCAGTCGGCGGGGGGGCACAGATACGCAGTATTTT.

This chain links TRBV10-3 with TRBJ1-2, with TRBD1 matching 7 bases. This CDR3 has 14 residues. In germline, CDR1 is ENHRY, CDR2 SYGVKD. Losses at the gene ends were 2 bases for V and 6 bases for J; bases not matched to a gene: 6. The CDR3 sequence: CAISEETGLNGYTF. In DNA form, the CDR3 reads TGTGCCATCAGTGAGGAGACAGGGTTAAATGGCTACACCTTC.

The J gene is TRBJ2-1, the V gene TRBV30; D is perhaps TRBD1 (6 bases). V was trimmed by 3 bases and J by 7 bases, leaving 19 bases between them. Germline V gene sequence: CDR1 GTSNPN, CDR2 SVGIG (reference sequence). CDR3 length equals 15 residues. CDR3 bases: TGTGCCTGGAGCACCCAGGCAGGGGATTCAAATGAGCAGTTCTTC. It codes for CAWSTQAGDSNEQFF.

This clone came up many times. The rearrangement uses TRBV7-8 and TRBJ1-6; a possible D gene is TRBD1 (5 bases). The CDR3 length is 14 residues. The germline gives CDR1 SGHVS, CDR2 FQNEAQ. The V and J ends lost 1 base and 10 bases respectively, with 11 bases between them. Here the CDR3 DNA reads TGTGCCAGCAGCTTAGTGGGGGTGAACTCACCCCTCCACTTT. Protein product: CASSLVGVNSPLHF.

The chain employs TRBV9 and TRBJ2-3; possible D gene TRBD1, 5 bases. This CDR3 has 14 amino acids. CDR1 is SGDLS and CDR2 is YYNGEE in the germline V gene. Deletions cut 4 bases from V and 0 bases from J, with 9 bases between. As DNA, the CDR3 is TGTGCCAGCAGCCTCGACAGAAGCACAGATACGCAGTATTTT. This translates into CASSLDRSTDTQYF.

The J gene is TRBJ2-7, the V gene TRBV6-1; maybe TRBD2 (6 bases). V was cut by 6 bases and J by 1 base, with 16 bases left in between. This CDR3 region has 15 residues. Looked up from germline, CDR1 is MNHNS and CDR2 is SASEGT. The CDR3 sequence is CASSRDFSGSYEQYF. The CDR3 nucleotides read TGTGCCAGCAGCCGGGACTTTTCTGGGTCCTACGAGCAGTACTTC.

The chain links TRBV5-6 to TRBJ2-7; D might be TRBD2 (7 bases). CDR3 length equals 13 residues. Trimming removed 4 bases at V and 2 bases at J, with 10 bases between. The germline gives CDR1 SGHDT, CDR2 YYEEEE. The CDR3 nucleotides are TGTGCCAGCAGCCCGGGGGGCCCCTACGAGCAGTACTTC. As protein: CASSPGGPYEQYF.

This clone has a handful of counts. The chain's CDR3 is CASNKGGSTEQFF. CDR3 DNA sequence: TGTGCCAGCAACAAGGGAGGTAGTACTGAGCAGTTCTTC. The V call is TRBV6-1, the J call TRBJ2-1, with D perhaps matching TRBD2 (6 bases). The V end lost 7 bases, the J end lost 9 bases, and 16 bases lay between the germline ends. Per germline, CDR1 MNHNS and CDR2 SASEGT. The CDR3 extends over 13 amino acids.

This clone was recorded a few times. The chain has TRBV28 and TRBJ1-2; the D gene is possibly TRBD1 (6 bases). The germline gives CDR1 MDHEN, CDR2 SYDVKM. V was shortened by 7 bases and J by 4 bases, with 22 bases between the two germline ends. The CDR3 loop spans 16 amino acids. CDR3 amino acids: CASTTSLGRGGYGYTF. For the CDR3, the DNA is TGTGCCAGCACCACTTCATTGGGCAGGGGAGGCTATGGCTACACCTTC.

This clone showed up just a few times. The V call is TRBV7-2, the J call TRBJ2-1, with 8 bases lining up with TRBD2. The CDR3 extends over 15 amino acids. Germline-derived CDR1 and CDR2 are SGHTA and FQGNSA. Trimming took 1 base from V and 10 from J; bases not matched to a gene: 9. As DNA, the CDR3 is TGTGCCAGCAGCTTAGACGGGGGGGCCAAGCGAGAGCAGTTCTTC. Encoded protein: CASSLDGGAKREQFF. Using reference TRBV7-2 and TRBJ2-1 for the parts outside the CDR3, the full variable domain is GAGVSQSPSNKVTEKGKDVELRCDPISGHTALYWYRQSLGQGLEFLIYFQGNSAPDKSGLPSDRFSAERTGGSVSTLTIQRTQQEDSAVYLCASSLDGGAKREQFFGPGTRLTVL.

This clone was detected only a few times. The V call is TRBV30, the J call TRBJ2-7, with D hard to call. Trimming pared 2 bases from V and 5 bases from J, leaving 10 bases between. The CDR3 is made up of 12 amino acids. Germline CDR1 is GTSNPN and CDR2 is SVGIG (reference sequence). The CDR3 region is CAWSWGGDEQYF. The CDR3 nucleotides are TGTGCCTGGAGTTGGGGTGGTGACGAGCAGTACTTC. Complete variable domain (other parts from reference TRBV30 and TRBJ2-7): SQTIHQWPATLVQPVGSPLSLECTVEGTSNPNLYWYRQAAGRGLQLLFYSVGIGQISSEVPQNLSASRPQDRQFILSSKKLLLSDSGFYLCAWSWGGDEQYFGPGTRLTVT.

The rearrangement joins TRBV13 to TRBJ2-4, with D tentatively TRBD2 (7 bases). Looked up from germline, CDR1 is PRHDT and CDR2 is FYEKMQ (reference sequence). This CDR3 contains 17 residues. V lost 5 bases to trimming and J lost 3 bases, with 20 bases between them. CDR3 coding DNA: TGTGCCAGCAGCAGCCGTCACAGGGAGGGAGGCAAAAACATTCAGTACTTC. This codes for CASSSRHREGGKNIQYF.

The V gene is TRBV6-1, the J gene TRBJ2-1; D might be TRBD1 (5 bases). The CDR3 is 13 amino acids. Germline-derived CDR1 and CDR2 are MNHNS and SASEGT. V dropped 2 bases and J dropped 6 bases, with 8 bases sitting between them. CDR3 sequence (DNA): TGTGCCAGCAGTGAATTCAGGGCCAATGAGCAGTTCTTC. This translates into CASSEFRANEQFF.

The chain has TRBV2 and TRBJ1-1; D perhaps matches TRBD1 (6 bases). The germline CDR1 and CDR2 sequences are SNHLY and FYNNEI. This CDR3 is built from 14 residues. V was trimmed by 7 bases and J by 5 bases, leaving 17 bases between them. In DNA, the CDR3 is TGTGCCAGCAAAGGGGCGGGGGCGCTGACTGAAGCTTTCTTT. The encoded protein is CASKGAGALTEAFF.

This clone showed up just once. CDR3 protein: CASSVWHPEAFF. DNA of the CDR3: TGTGCCAGCAGCGTGTGGCACCCTGAAGCTTTCTTT. The chain joins TRBV2 to TRBJ1-1; D remains ambiguous. The CDR3 runs to 12 residues. Deletions cut 6 bases from V and 6 bases from J, with 11 bases between. Germline V lookup: CDR1 SNHLY, CDR2 FYNNEI.

V gene TRBV10-1 combines with J gene TRBJ2-1, with 8 nucleotides matching TRBD2. Germline loops: CDR1 WNHNN, CDR2 SYGVQD (reference sequence). This CDR3 region has 16 residues. V shed 2 bases and J 3 bases; nucleotides not matched to a gene: 6. CDR3 in DNA: TGCGCCAGCAGTGAGGTCGGGGGGGCCCTCTACAATGAGCAGTTCTTC. It is translated as CASSEVGGALYNEQFF.

The chain joins TRBV5-1 to TRBJ2-1, with no clear D. The CDR3 has 14 residues. V lost 2 bases, J lost 0 bases, and 6 bases lay in between. The germline V gene has CDR1 SGHRS and CDR2 YFSETQ. The CDR3 sequence is CASSFIRSYNEQFF. The CDR3 DNA follows: TGCGCCAGCAGCTTTATCCGCTCCTACAATGAGCAGTTCTTC.

This rearrangement joins TRBV30 to TRBJ2-5; 9 nucleotides agree with TRBD2. The V gene's germline CDR1 is GTSNPN and CDR2 SVGIG (reference sequence). The CDR3 has 14 amino acids. The ends lost 0 bases at V and 4 bases at J; junction bases unmatched: 3. DNA of the CDR3: TGTGCCTGGAGTGTAGCGGGGGGCCGAGAGACCCAGTACTTC. Encoded protein: CAWSVAGGRETQYF.

The chain uses TRBV7-2 and TRBJ2-7; maybe TRBD1 (5 bases). CDR1 SGHTA and CDR2 FQGNSA come from the germline V gene. V lost 0 bases and J 2 bases, leaving 14 bases between the germline ends. The CDR3 contains 16 residues. The CDR3 loop is CASSLASQGGPYEQYF. Written as DNA, the CDR3 is TGTGCCAGCAGCTTAGCGTCGCAGGGTGGTCCCTACGAGCAGTACTTC. Based on the CDR3 plus reference TRBV7-2 and TRBJ2-7, the full variable domain is GAGVSQSPSNKVTEKGKDVELRCDPISGHTALYWYRQSLGQGLEFLIYFQGNSAPDKSGLPSDRFSAERTGGSVSTLTIQRTQQEDSAVYLCASSLASQGGPYEQYFGPGTRLTVT.

This chain connects TRBV4-1 to TRBJ1-2; TRBD1 aligns across 7 bases. In germline, CDR1 is MGHRA, CDR2 YSYEKL. V lost 9 bases to trimming and J lost 3 bases; unmatched junction nucleotides: 4. This CDR3 is 12 amino acids long. This CDR3 is CARAGQHYGYTF. The CDR3 nucleotides are TGCGCCAGGGCGGGACAGCACTATGGCTACACCTTC.

This sequence joins TRBV30 and TRBJ1-2; D is unclear. Germline V gene data show CDR1 as GTSNPN and CDR2 as SVGIG (reference sequence). The V end lost 1 base, the J end lost 13 bases, and 13 bases lay between the germline ends. The CDR3 is 11 residues long. CDR3 region: CAWSALHEVTF. CDR3 nucleotide sequence: TGTGCCTGGAGTGCCCTCCACGAGGTCACCTTC.

This clone was seen once. The chain combines TRBV27 with TRBJ2-5; perhaps D is TRBD1 or TRBD2 (5 bases each). CDR3 length: 14 residues. V was pared by 4 bases and J by 7 bases, with 16 bases between. Germline assignment: CDR1 MNHEY and CDR2 SMNVEV (reference sequence). CDR3 amino acids: CASSWDGLRGTQYF. CDR3 in DNA: TGTGCCAGCAGTTGGGACGGCTTGAGGGGGACCCAGTACTTC.

CDR3 sequence (DNA): TGTGCCAGCAGCCGACTGGGGGGGTCGGGCGAGACCCAGTACTTC. Protein sequence: CASSRLGGSGETQYF. V is TRBV9 and J is TRBJ2-5, with 7 bases identical to TRBD2. CDR3 length: 15 amino acids. Trimming at V came to 4 bases and at J to 5 bases, leaving 11 bases not matched to a gene. Germline CDR1 SGDLS, CDR2 YYNGEE.

This chain connects TRBV6-6 to TRBJ1-4, with D uncertain. Per germline, CDR1 MNHNY and CDR2 SVGAGI (reference sequence). The V end lost 8 bases, the J end lost 14 bases, and 15 bases lay between the germline ends. This CDR3 spans 11 amino acids. The CDR3 nucleotides read TGTGCCAGCGGTGAGGAGGTGAGGCTGTTTTTT. The encoded protein is CASGEEVRLFF.

This rearrangement joins TRBV19 to TRBJ2-5; 8 positions match TRBD1. The CDR3 length is 14 residues. Trimming at V came to 5 bases and at J to 1 base, leaving 3 bases not matched to a gene. CDR1 LNHDA and CDR2 SQIVND come from the germline V gene (reference sequence). This CDR3 reads CASSRTGTQETQYF. CDR3 bases: TGTGCCAGTAGTCGGACAGGGACCCAAGAGACCCAGTACTTC. Drawing the rest from reference TRBV19 and TRBJ2-5, the complete variable domain is DGGITQSPKYLFRKEGQNVTLSCEQNLNHDAMYWYRQDPGQGLRLIYYSQIVNDFQKGDIAEGYSVSREKKESFPLTVTSAQKNPTAFYLCASSRTGTQETQYFGPGTRLLVL.

The chain recombines TRBV6-6 with TRBJ2-1, with no clear D. CDR3 length equals 13 residues. Per germline, CDR1 MNHNY and CDR2 SVGAGI (reference sequence). Trimming shortened V by 6 bases and J by 3 bases, and 9 bases separated the two germline ends. The CDR3 DNA is TGTGCCAGCAGGACTTCCCACTACAATGAGCAGTTCTTC. Translating gives CASRTSHYNEQFF.